This TCR beta chain was obtained from a study of cytomegalovirus exposure and HLA in healthy donors. Data came from immunoSEQ multiplex PCR; TCRdb stores just in-frame clones and leaves some out. The table records roughly 130,000 clones, around nine tenths of them present only once. About this clone itself: Its antigen is not known.

General study findings and limits: Some TCR beta chains (approximately 180 of them) were listed as cytomegalovirus-associated. Both high specificity and high sensitivity reportedly marked the classifier's diagnosis of cytomegalovirus status.

The germline V gene has CDR1 KGHSH and CDR2 LQKENI. Between the trimmed V and J ends, which lost 1 base and 2 bases, there was a span of 9 bases. The CDR3 is 15 amino acids. The sequence came from a man aged 25 to 45 in good health and CMV-seronegative. The sequenced sample consisted of PBMCs. The V gene is TRBV18, the J gene TRBJ1-3; D possibly corresponds to TRBD1 (5 bases). In DNA, the CDR3 is TGTGCCAGCTCACCACGGGGGGAACCTGGAAACACCATATATTTT. Residues: CASSPRGEPGNTIYF.